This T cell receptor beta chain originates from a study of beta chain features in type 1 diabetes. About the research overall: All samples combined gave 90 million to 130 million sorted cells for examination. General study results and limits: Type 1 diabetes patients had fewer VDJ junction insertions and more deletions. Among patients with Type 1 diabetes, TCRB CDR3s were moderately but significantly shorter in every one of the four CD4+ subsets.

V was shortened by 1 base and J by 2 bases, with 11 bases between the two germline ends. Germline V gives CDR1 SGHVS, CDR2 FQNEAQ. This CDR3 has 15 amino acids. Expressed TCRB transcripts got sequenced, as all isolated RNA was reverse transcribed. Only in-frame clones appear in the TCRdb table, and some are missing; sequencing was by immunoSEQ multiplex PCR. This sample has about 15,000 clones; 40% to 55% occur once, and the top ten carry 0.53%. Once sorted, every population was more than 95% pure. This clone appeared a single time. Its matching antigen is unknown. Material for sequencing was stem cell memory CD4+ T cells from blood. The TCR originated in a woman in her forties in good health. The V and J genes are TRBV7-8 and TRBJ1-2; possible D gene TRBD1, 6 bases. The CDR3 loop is CASSLVIRGNYGYTF. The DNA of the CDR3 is TGTGCCAGCAGCTTAGTGATAAGGGGGAACTATGGCTACACCTTC.